This TCR beta chain derives from a study of T cell responses to AZD1222 COVID-19 vaccine. Regarding this clone: Its antigen is still unknown.

Germline V lookup: CDR1 SNHLY, CDR2 FYNNEI. V was cut by 4 bases and J by 0 bases, with 10 bases left in between. The CDR3 has 14 amino acids. Findings and caveats of the study: There were vaccine-associated CD4 TCRs across spike, dominant at 160-218 and 743-854. Clonal diversity was possibly underestimated; the donors were predominantly white British and more often female.

Repertoires were generated with immunoSEQ multiplex PCR, while TCRdb's copy carries only in-frame clones and drops some. The sample yields over 150,000 clones, over 75% seen once. This chain links TRBV2 with TRBJ2-7; D is possibly TRBD1 (6 bases). The source is an adult in good health. The source was peripheral blood, collected on day 0 of AZD1222 vaccination. The CDR3 sequence is CASSGDRSSYEQYF. The CDR3 nucleotides are TGTGCCAGCAGTGGTGACAGGTCCTCCTACGAGCAGTACTTC.